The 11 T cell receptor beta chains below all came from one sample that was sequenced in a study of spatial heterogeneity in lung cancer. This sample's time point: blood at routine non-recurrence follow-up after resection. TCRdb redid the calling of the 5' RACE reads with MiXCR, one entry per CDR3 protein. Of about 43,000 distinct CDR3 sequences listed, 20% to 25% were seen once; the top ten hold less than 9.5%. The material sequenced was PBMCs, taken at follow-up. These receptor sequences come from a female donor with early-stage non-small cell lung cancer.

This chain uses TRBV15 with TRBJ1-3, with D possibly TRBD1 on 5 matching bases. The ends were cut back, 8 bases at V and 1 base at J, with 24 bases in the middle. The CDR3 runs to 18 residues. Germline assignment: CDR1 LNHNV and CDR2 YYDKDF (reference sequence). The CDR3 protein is CATLLRDSSIESGNTIYF. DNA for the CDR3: TGTGCCACCCTCCTCCGGGACTCCTCAATTGAATCTGGAAACACCATATATTTT.

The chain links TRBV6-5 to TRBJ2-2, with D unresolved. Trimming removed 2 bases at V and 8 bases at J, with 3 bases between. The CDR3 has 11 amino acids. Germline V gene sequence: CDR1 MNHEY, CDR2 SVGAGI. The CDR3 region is CASSYGGELFF. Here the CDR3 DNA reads TGTGCCAGCAGTTACGGTGGGGAGCTGTTTTTT.

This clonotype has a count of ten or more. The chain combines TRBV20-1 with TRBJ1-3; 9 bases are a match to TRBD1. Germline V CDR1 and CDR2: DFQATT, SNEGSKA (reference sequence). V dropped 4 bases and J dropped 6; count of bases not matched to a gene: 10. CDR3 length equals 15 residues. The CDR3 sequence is CSATPRDRVSNTIYF. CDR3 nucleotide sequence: TGCAGTGCTACCCCCCGGGACAGGGTGTCAAACACCATATATTTT.

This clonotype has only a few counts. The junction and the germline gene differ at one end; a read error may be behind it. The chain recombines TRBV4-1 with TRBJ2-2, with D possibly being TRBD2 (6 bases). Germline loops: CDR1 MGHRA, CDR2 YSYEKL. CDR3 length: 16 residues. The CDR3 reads CASSQVGGKGTGEPFF. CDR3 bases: TGCGCCAGCAGCCAAGTTGGAGGGAAGGGGACCGGGGAGCCGTTTTTT.

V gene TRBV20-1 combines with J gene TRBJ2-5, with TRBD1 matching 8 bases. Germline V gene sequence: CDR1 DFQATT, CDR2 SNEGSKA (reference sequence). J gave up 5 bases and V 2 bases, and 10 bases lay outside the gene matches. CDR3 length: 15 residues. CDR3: CSARPLRGLGETQYF. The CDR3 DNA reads TGCAGTGCTAGACCCCTCAGGGGGCTTGGGGAGACCCAGTACTTC.

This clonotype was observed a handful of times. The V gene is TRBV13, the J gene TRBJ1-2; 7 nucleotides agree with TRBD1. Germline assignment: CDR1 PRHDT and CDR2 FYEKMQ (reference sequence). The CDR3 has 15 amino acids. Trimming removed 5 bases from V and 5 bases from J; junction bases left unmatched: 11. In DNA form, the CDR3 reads TGTGCCAGCAGCCGCGCCGGACAGGCGGAGTATGGCTACACCTTC. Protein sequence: CASSRAGQAEYGYTF.

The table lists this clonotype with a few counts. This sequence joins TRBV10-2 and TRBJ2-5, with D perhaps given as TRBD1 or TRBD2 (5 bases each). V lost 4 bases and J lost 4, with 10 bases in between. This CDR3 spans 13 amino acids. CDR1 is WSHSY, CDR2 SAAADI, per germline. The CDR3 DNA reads TGCGCCAGCAGTGGGGGGAGCGGAGAGACCCAGTACTTC. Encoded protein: CASSGGSGETQYF.

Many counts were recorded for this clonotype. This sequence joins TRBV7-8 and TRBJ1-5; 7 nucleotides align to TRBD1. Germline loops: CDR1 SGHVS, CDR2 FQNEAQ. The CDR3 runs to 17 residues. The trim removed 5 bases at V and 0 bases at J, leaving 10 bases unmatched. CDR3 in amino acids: CASSNRDSIYSNQPQHF. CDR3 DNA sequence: TGTGCCAGCAGCAACCGGGACAGCATTTATAGCAATCAGCCCCAGCATTTT.

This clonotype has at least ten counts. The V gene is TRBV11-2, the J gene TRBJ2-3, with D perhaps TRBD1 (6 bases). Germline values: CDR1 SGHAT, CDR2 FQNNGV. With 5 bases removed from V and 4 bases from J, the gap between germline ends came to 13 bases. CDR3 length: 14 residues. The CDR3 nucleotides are TGTGCCAGCAGCCCGGACAGACATGCAGATACGCAGTATTTT. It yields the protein CASSPDRHADTQYF.

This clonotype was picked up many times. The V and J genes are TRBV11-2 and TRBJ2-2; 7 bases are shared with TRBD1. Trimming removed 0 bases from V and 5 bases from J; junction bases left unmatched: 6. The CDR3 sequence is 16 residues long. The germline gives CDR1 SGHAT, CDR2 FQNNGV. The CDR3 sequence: CASSLDARGWTGELFF. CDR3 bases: TGTGCCAGCAGCTTAGATGCCAGGGGGTGGACCGGGGAGCTGTTTTTT.

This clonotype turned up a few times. CDR3 in DNA: TGTGCCAGCAGCGGAAATCATTGGGCGAACACTGAAGCTTTCTTT. Amino acid sequence: CASSGNHWANTEAFF. The chain is built from TRBV21-1 and TRBJ1-1. TRBV21-1 is listed as a pseudogene. CDR3 length: 15 amino acids.